These 10 T cell receptor beta chains were all obtained from the same sample, sequenced in a study of monozygotic twins with inflammatory bowel disease. TCRdb re-analyzed the 5' RACE reads; it lists each CDR3 protein once, without DNA. The specimen's table records more than 120,000 distinct CDR3 sequences. Sample: blood. These receptors came from a human donor with ulcerative colitis or Crohn's disease, or a healthy co-twin of an affected twin (not recorded which).

The V gene is TRBV6-2 or TRBV6-3, the J gene TRBJ1-5; the D call of TRBD1 rests on TCRdb alone, since no DNA is present to check it. Germline CDR1 and CDR2: MNHEY and SVGEGT. This CDR3 contains 14 residues. CDR3 sequence reads: CASSYNRGNQPQHF.

The chain employs TRBV20-1 and TRBJ1-2. Germline V gives CDR1 DFQATT, CDR2 SNEGSKA (reference sequence). The CDR3 loop spans 14 amino acids. CDR3 region: CSARGAAGRLGYTF.

The V and J genes are TRBV12-3 or TRBV12-4 and TRBJ2-2; without DNA, the TCRdb call of TRBD1 cannot be checked. The CDR3 is made up of 15 amino acids. This CDR3 is CASSNHRGQTGELFF.

The genes are TRBV12-3 or TRBV12-4 and TRBJ2-7. The CDR3 totals 14 residues. CDR3 sequence reads: CATTLDRGSYEQYF.

The CDR3 loop is CASSPGVYNEKLFF. V usage is TRBV28 and J usage is TRBJ1-4; the D call of TRBD1 rests on TCRdb alone, since no DNA is present to check it. The CDR3 spans 14 residues. Germline V gene lookup returns CDR1 MDHEN and CDR2 SYDVKM.

This chain links TRBV20-1 with TRBJ2-1; the TCRdb call, TRBD1, lacks DNA for checking. Germline CDR1 and CDR2: DFQATT and SNEGSKA (reference sequence). The CDR3 is 14 residues long. The CDR3 loop reads CSPTPGQAYNEQFF.

This rearrangement joins TRBV7-2 to TRBJ2-7; the TRBD1 assignment by TCRdb is unverifiable without DNA. CDR3 size: 15 residues. The germline CDR1 and CDR2 sequences are SGHTA and FQGNSA. The CDR3 is CASSGGRQVPYEQYF.

This chain uses TRBV12-3 or TRBV12-4 with TRBJ2-7; the D call of TRBD2 rests on TCRdb alone, since no DNA is present to check it. The CDR3 is made up of 15 amino acids. CDR3 loop: CASSPLSSGRDEQYF.

J is TRBJ2-1 and V is TRBV5-1; the D call from TCRdb, TRBD1, cannot be confirmed without DNA. The CDR3 runs to 15 residues. Germline CDR1 is SGHRS and CDR2 is YFSETQ. CDR3 sequence: CASSPGHHSYNEQFF.

The chain uses TRBV12-3 or TRBV12-4 and TRBJ2-5; the D call of TRBD2 rests on TCRdb alone, since no DNA is present to check it. CDR3 length: 15 residues. This CDR3 is CASSFLAGGTETQYF.